This T cell receptor beta chain derives from a study of T cell responses to AZD1222 COVID-19 vaccine. Study conclusions and caveats: An increase in Spike-specific TCR breadth and depth was observed after two AZD1222 doses.

In its sample, this clone was seen many times. Antigen unknown. V shed 8 bases and J 4 bases; nucleotides not matched to a gene: 4. This CDR3 has 13 residues. CDR1 is SGHVS, CDR2 FQNEAQ, per germline. Method: immunoSEQ multiplex PCR; TCRdb's copy keeps in-frame clones and lacks some. In the table there are 99,000 or so clones, about 88% of which are singletons. This receptor was identified in an adult in good health. This chain joins TRBV7-8 and TRBJ2-5; 10 positions agree with TRBD2. Source: peripheral blood, taken on day 0 of AZD1222 vaccination. CDR3 sequence (DNA): TGTGCCAGCGGGCTAGCGGGGGTAGAGACCCAGTACTTC. It specifies CASGLAGVETQYF.